The 2 T cell receptor beta chains below were found in one sample sequenced in a study of regulatory T cells in long-lasting Graves disease. For TCR beta, libraries came from iRepertoire HTBI primers and Arm-PCR of CDR3 regions. From the multiplex PCR reads, TCRdb called clonotypes with MiXCR, one entry per CDR3 protein. There are around 400,000 distinct CDR3 sequences in the sample; roughly a sixth occur only once, and about 20% lies in the top ten. Time point: newly diagnosed GD, antithyroid drugs for less than 3 months. PBMC RNA served as the TCR library source. Sequences were derived from peripheral blood mononuclear cells (PBMCs), sampled at new diagnosis, from a patient treated with antithyroid drugs. These TCRs come from a female donor with Graves disease.

This clonotype has a count of ten or more. The CDR3, as DNA: TGTGCCAGCAGCTGGGACTTCGAAACTGAAGCTTTCTTT. Translating gives CASSWDFETEAFF. The chain employs TRBV13 and TRBJ1-1; D might be TRBD1 (5 bases). CDR1 and CDR2 (germline): PRHDT, FYEKMQ (reference sequence). This CDR3 is built from 13 residues. Trimming pared 4 bases from V and 5 bases from J, leaving 11 bases between.

This clonotype was seen more than once but under ten times. A much larger clone sits a single nucleotide away, making a read error possible. The chain combines TRBV5-1 with TRBJ2-7, with TRBD1 as a possible D gene (6 bases). Germline CDR1 reads SGHRS; CDR2 reads YFSETQ. The length of the CDR3 is 16 residues. The CDR3 loop is CASSLAVGQPLGEQCF. The CDR3 DNA reads TGCGCCAGCAGCTTGGCGGTGGGACAACCCCTCGGTGAGCAGTGCTTC.